These 15 T cell receptor beta chains came from one sample sequenced in a study of response to subunit inactivated influenza vaccine. TCRdb called the RT-PCR reads again in MiXCR, with one record for every CDR3 protein. The table lists hundreds of thousands of distinct CDR3 sequences, about 14% of them singletons, with around 6.5% in the top ten. The specimen was PBMCs from blood, collected roughly 2 weeks before vaccination. These receptor sequences come from a man between 45 and 60 years old who received an inactivated influenza vaccine.

This clonotype was detected ten times or more. V and J are TRBV5-1 and TRBJ2-1; 10 bases line up with TRBD2. The CDR3 has 17 residues. With V trimmed by 3 bases and J by 7 bases, 13 bases remained unmatched. Germline CDR1 and CDR2: SGHRS and YFSETQ. CDR3 bases: TGCGCCAGCAGCTCATATCTCGGACTAGCGGAGGGGAATGAGCAGTTCTTC. It is translated as CASSSYLGLAEGNEQFF. Full variable domain (remainder filled in from reference TRBV5-1 and TRBJ2-1): KAGVTQTPRYLIKTRGQQVTLSCSPISGHRSVSWYQQTPGQGLQFLFEYFSETQRNKGNFPGRFSGRQFSNSRSEMNVSTLELGDSALYLCASSSYLGLAEGNEQFFGPGTRLTVL.

DNA for the CDR3: TGCGCCAGCAGCCCAAAGGACAGACCAGCTAACTATGGCTACACCTTC. This codes for CASSPKDRPANYGYTF. The chain combines TRBV5-1 with TRBJ1-2; D perhaps matches TRBD1 (6 bases). V gave up 4 bases and J gave up 0 bases, with 16 bases separating them. In germline, CDR1 is SGHRS, CDR2 YFSETQ. This CDR3 contains 16 residues.

This clonotype occurred many times. The chain uses TRBV18 and TRBJ2-7; D is possibly TRBD2 (5 bases). Germline-derived CDR1 and CDR2 are KGHSH and LQKENI. The length of the CDR3 is 15 residues. V lost 2 bases and J lost 5, with 16 bases in between. In nucleotides, the CDR3 is TGTGCCAGCTCACCAGGCCAGGCGGGTTTAAACGAGCAGTACTTC. Protein product: CASSPGQAGLNEQYF.

Many counts were recorded for this clonotype. The chain uses TRBV24-1 and TRBJ1-5; D uncertain. Trimming took 1 base from V and 4 from J, leaving 7 bases between them. Germline V lookup: CDR1 KGHDR, CDR2 SFDVKD. This CDR3 spans 14 amino acids. The CDR3 reads CATSDLAGNQPQHF. In DNA, the CDR3 is TGTGCCACCAGTGATTTAGCAGGAAATCAGCCCCAGCATTTT.

The V call is TRBV6-5, the J call TRBJ2-7, with TRBD2 matching 8 bases. The V gene's germline CDR1 is MNHEY and CDR2 SVGAGI. The CDR3 runs 16 residues. J gave up 8 bases and V 5 bases, and 17 bases lay outside the gene matches. The CDR3 DNA reads as TGTGCCAGCAGTCACAAATCAGCGGGAGTCCCCCTCCAGCAGTACTTC. Amino acid sequence: CASSHKSAGVPLQQYF.

This clonotype was detected many times. V gene TRBV3-1 combines with J gene TRBJ2-1; TRBD2 might be the D (5 bases). CDR3 length: 17 amino acids. Germline CDR1 LGHDT, CDR2 YNNKEL (reference sequence). The V gene lost 4 bases and the J gene lost 5 bases, with 21 bases spanning the gap. DNA for the CDR3: TGTGCCAGCAGCCCACCGGGCCACTTAGGACTTAACAATGAGCAGTTCTTC. This sequence encodes CASSPPGHLGLNNEQFF.

Ten or more counts support this clonotype. The V gene is TRBV30, the J gene TRBJ1-3; 8 positions agree with TRBD1. The CDR3 totals 15 residues. The trim removed 3 bases at V and 0 bases at J, leaving 4 bases unmatched. Germline V gene data show CDR1 as GTSNPN and CDR2 as SVGIG (reference sequence). As DNA, the CDR3 is TGTGCCTGGAGAAGGGACAGGAGCTCTGGAAACACCATATATTTT. It encodes CAWRRDRSSGNTIYF.

This clonotype was detected many times. This chain connects TRBV4-3 to TRBJ1-2, with 7 bases identical to TRBD1. The germline V gene has CDR1 LGHNA and CDR2 YSLEER. This CDR3 contains 16 residues. Trimming removed 0 bases from V and 4 bases from J; junction bases left unmatched: 8. Here the CDR3 DNA reads TGCGCCAGCAGCCAAGATGTCGGGTCAGGGGGCTATGGCTACACCTTC. This gives the protein CASSQDVGSGGYGYTF.

This clonotype was detected only a few times. The CDR3 DNA is TGTGCCAGCAGTGAGGATCCGGGGCTGAACACTGAAGCTTTCTTT. It encodes CASSEDPGLNTEAFF. This chain uses TRBV2 with TRBJ1-1, with a weak D call TRBD1 (5 bases). The CDR3 has 15 residues. Deletions cut 3 bases from V and 0 bases from J, with 11 bases between. Germline-derived CDR1 and CDR2 are SNHLY and FYNNEI.

This clonotype was picked up a small number of times. In nucleotides, the CDR3 is TGCGCCAGCAGCACGAATGGACTGGGGTACAATGAGCAGTTCTTC. This encodes CASSTNGLGYNEQFF. The chain combines TRBV5-1 with TRBJ2-1, with D tentatively TRBD2 (5 bases). The CDR3 is made up of 15 amino acids. The germline CDR1 and CDR2 sequences are SGHRS and YFSETQ. The V end was cut by 4 bases, the J end by 4 bases, with 15 bases between. Supplemented by reference TRBV5-1 and TRBJ2-1, the full variable domain reads KAGVTQTPRYLIKTRGQQVTLSCSPISGHRSVSWYQQTPGQGLQFLFEYFSETQRNKGNFPGRFSGRQFSNSRSEMNVSTLELGDSALYLCASSTNGLGYNEQFFGPGTRLTVL.

This clonotype was detected many times. This chain joins TRBV7-2 and TRBJ2-7; tentative D call: TRBD1 (5 bases). Germline V gene data show CDR1 as SGHTA and CDR2 as FQGNSA. Trimming removed 4 bases at V and 4 bases at J, with 11 bases between. The CDR3 totals 13 residues. CDR3: CASSSRTNYEQYF. For the CDR3, the DNA is TGTGCCAGCAGCTCACGGACAAATTACGAGCAGTACTTC.

CDR3 coding DNA: TGTGCCAGCGGGGGGGGTTTTAGCAATCAGCCCCAGCATTTT. It is translated as CASGGGFSNQPQHF. The V call is TRBV28, the J call TRBJ1-5, with a weak D call TRBD1 (5 bases). The CDR3 has 14 residues. Germline V gene lookup returns CDR1 MDHEN and CDR2 SYDVKM. V was trimmed by 8 bases and J by 0 bases, leaving 11 bases between them.

A note on this clonotype: Because it lacks the conserved phenylalanine or tryptophan at the end, this CDR3 is likely a read error. V is TRBV7-6 and J is TRBJ2-5; D is ambiguous. Trimming took off 3 bases at V and 0 bases at J, with 23 bases between the two ends. CDR1 and CDR2 (germline): SGHVS, FNYEAQ. The CDR3 loop spans 19 amino acids. CDR3 nucleotide sequence: TGTGCCAGCAGCTTTACGAGTTACTCCCGTGCTCCGTACCAAGAGACCCAGTACCTC. Protein product: CASSFTSYSRAPYQETQYL.

Comment on this clonotype: Possible read error: a much larger clone is one base away. Without the conserved terminal phenylalanine or tryptophan, this CDR3 likely stems from a read error. In nucleotides, the CDR3 is TGTGCCAGCAGCAGGGCAGGGGACTATGGCTACACCGTC. Protein: CASSRAGDYGYTV. The chain couples TRBV12-3 or TRBV12-4 to TRBJ1-2; TRBD1 might be the D (6 bases). The CDR3 runs to 13 residues. The V end lost 6 bases, the J end lost 3 bases, and 11 bases lay between the germline ends.

The rearrangement links TRBV27 to TRBJ2-7, with 11 bases aligning to TRBD2. Germline CDR1 and CDR2: MNHEY and SMNVEV (reference sequence). V shed 1 base and J 6 bases; nucleotides not matched to a gene: 8. The CDR3 is made up of 16 amino acids. In nucleotides, the CDR3 is TGTGCCAGCAGTTTATATAGCGGGGGGGCAATTGGCGAGCAGTACTTC. Its translation is CASSLYSGGAIGEQYF.